This paragraph covers one TCR beta chain sequence. Germline loops: CDR1 MRHNA, CDR2 SNTAGT. V gave up 9 bases and J gave up 5 bases; unmatched junction bases: 13. This CDR3 contains 15 residues. The entry originates in a study of blood T cell repertoires in COVID-19. Overall study: Acute and convalescent COVID-19 samples came from the United States, Italy and Spain.

Original analysis: Counts of nucleated cells, estimated from reference gene primer amplification, were obtained. The table came from immunoSEQ multiplex PCR; TCRdb's copy has only in-frame clones and leaves some out. The DNA was the basis for D and trimming; V, J and clone size are from that table. The data contain fewer than 30,000 clones, 85% to 90% of them singletons. The origin of this receptor is a human donor in a cohort sampled during active COVID-19. The V gene is TRBV6-4, the J gene TRBJ1-2; 9 bases map to TRBD1. The sequenced sample was peripheral blood. CDR3 DNA sequence: TGTGCCAGACATTCCGGGACAGGGAAAAGGTATGGCTACACCTTC. Translating it yields CARHSGTGKRYGYTF.